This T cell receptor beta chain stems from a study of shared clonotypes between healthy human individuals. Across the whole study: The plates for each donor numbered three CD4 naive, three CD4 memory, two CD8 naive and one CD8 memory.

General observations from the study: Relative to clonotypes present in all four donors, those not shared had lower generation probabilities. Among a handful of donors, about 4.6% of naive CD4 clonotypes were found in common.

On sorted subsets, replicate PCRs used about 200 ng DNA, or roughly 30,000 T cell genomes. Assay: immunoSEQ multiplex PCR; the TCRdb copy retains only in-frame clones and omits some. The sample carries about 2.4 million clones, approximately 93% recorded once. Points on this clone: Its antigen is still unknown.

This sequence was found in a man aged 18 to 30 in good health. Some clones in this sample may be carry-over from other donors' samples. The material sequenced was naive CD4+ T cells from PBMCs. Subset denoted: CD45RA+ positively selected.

CDR3 residues: CASSSGTGVAEQYF. CDR3 DNA sequence: TGTGCCAGCAGTTCCGGGACAGGGGTTGCCGAGCAGTACTTC. This chain joins TRBV28 and TRBJ2-7; 10 positions match TRBD1. CDR1 MDHEN and CDR2 SYDVKM come from the germline V gene. This CDR3 spans 14 amino acids. Germline trimming cut 4 bases from V and 6 bases from J; bases unmatched to any gene: 6.